The clone carrying this TCR beta chain was seen only once. Its specificity is unknown. This sample is drawn from a study of shared clonotypes between healthy human individuals. Germline-derived CDR1 and CDR2 are SGHRS and YFSETQ. The CDR3 is 16 amino acids. The J segment lost 0 bases and the V segment lost 4 bases, leaving 6 bases of the junction unmatched. Study-wide findings and caveats: Donor clonotype sharing was expected to depend on sequencing depth.

Samples underwent the assay at deep level. Each subset's genomic DNA was shared equally among a number of immunoSEQ plates. Authors' methods: For the immunoSEQ data, sequences were junction-only without quality scores, so filtering differed. Repertoires were generated with immunoSEQ multiplex PCR, while TCRdb's copy carries only in-frame clones and drops some. The D gene and trimming were derived from the DNA, and the V and J assignments and clone size from that table. The sample contains approximately 500,000 clones, around 79% of which appear only once. The receptor was derived from a woman aged 40 to 55 in good health. Some clones in this sample may be carry-over from other donors' samples. Material for sequencing was PBMCs. The rearrangement uses TRBV5-1 and TRBJ2-3, with 9 bases lining up with TRBD2. The CDR3 DNA follows: TGCGCCAGCAGCCGTACTAGCGGGCCCAGCACAGATACGCAGTATTTT. This sequence encodes CASSRTSGPSTDTQYF.